These 10 T cell receptor beta chains were all obtained from the same sample, sequenced in a study of CD8 T cells in Susac syndrome. Reverse transcription of roughly 0.5 to 1 ug RNA used random hexamers. TCRdb redid the calling of the immunoSEQ multiplex PCR reads with MiXCR, one entry per CDR3 protein. The table lists around 130,000 distinct CDR3 sequences, approximately 89% of them singletons. The source material was CD8+ T cells from PBMCs. Receptors originate from a human donor with multiple sclerosis.

The rearrangement joins TRBV19 to TRBJ2-5; 9 bases fit TRBD1. Germline loops: CDR1 LNHDA, CDR2 SQIVND (reference sequence). J lost 0 bases, V lost 9 bases, and 8 bases had no gene match. The length of the CDR3 is 15 residues. The DNA of the CDR3 is TGTGCCAGCACTTCCGGGACAGGGTACCAAGAGACCCAGTACTTC. It encodes CASTSGTGYQETQYF.

A single count supports this clonotype. This rearrangement joins TRBV20-1 to TRBJ2-3, with 8 bases fitting TRBD2. The J segment lost 5 bases and the V segment lost 1 base, leaving 5 bases of the junction unmatched. Looked up from germline, CDR1 is DFQATT and CDR2 is SNEGSKA (reference sequence). The CDR3 is 14 amino acids. Here the CDR3 reads CSARVRGAGDTQYF. The CDR3 region has the DNA TGCAGTGCTAGAGTGCGGGGGGCGGGAGATACGCAGTATTTT.

CDR3 in DNA: TGTGCCAGCAGCTTGGAGCCCGGGGAGACCCAGTACTTC. Amino acid sequence: CASSLEPGETQYF. The gene calls are TRBV5-4 and TRBJ2-5; D ambiguous. In germline, CDR1 is SGHNT, CDR2 YYREEE (reference sequence). Trimming took off 0 bases at V and 5 bases at J, with 8 bases between the two ends. The CDR3 covers 13 residues.

The CDR3 protein is CSAPPPHGTVTYEQYF. The CDR3 bases are TGCAGTGCTCCGCCCCCGCACGGGACAGTAACCTACGAGCAGTACTTC. The gene calls are TRBV20-1 and TRBJ2-7; 7 bases fit TRBD1. The V and J ends lost 5 bases and 2 bases, in that order; junction bases with no gene match: 15. The germline gives CDR1 DFQATT, CDR2 SNEGSKA (reference sequence). The CDR3 covers 16 residues.

The chain uses TRBV6-5 and TRBJ2-7; 12 bases agree with TRBD2. The CDR3 contains 13 residues. The V gene end was trimmed by 8 bases and the J gene end by 3 bases; junction bases not matched to a gene: 2. Germline V gene lookup returns CDR1 MNHEY and CDR2 SVGAGI. For the CDR3, the DNA is TGTGCCAGCGGGGGACTAGCGGGCTACGAGCAGTACTTC. It yields the protein CASGGLAGYEQYF.

This clonotype was seen just once. The chain combines TRBV13 with TRBJ2-5; D not resolved. Germline CDR1 is PRHDT and CDR2 is FYEKMQ (reference sequence). The length of the CDR3 is 13 residues. Trimming removed 5 bases from V and 3 bases from J, with 10 bases in between. The CDR3 nucleotides are TGTGCCAGCAGCCACCGGGTCGAAGAGACCCAGTACTTC. Amino acid sequence: CASSHRVEETQYF.

This clonotype was recorded only once. This rearrangement joins TRBV12-3 or TRBV12-4 to TRBJ2-1; no clear D gene. V dropped 7 bases and J dropped 2 bases, with 15 bases sitting between them. This CDR3 is 15 amino acids long. CDR3 coding DNA: TGTGCCAGCAACCGACCTAGGCGACCCTACAATGAGCAGTTCTTC. Protein product: CASNRPRRPYNEQFF.

V and J are TRBV19 and TRBJ2-2; TRBD1 aligns across 7 bases. This CDR3 region has 15 residues. Losses at the gene ends were 5 bases for V and 3 bases for J; bases not matched to a gene: 6. Germline V gene sequence: CDR1 LNHDA, CDR2 SQIVND (reference sequence). The CDR3 DNA sequence: TGTGCCAGTAGTGTACAGGACAGGTACACCGGGGAGCTGTTTTTT. This sequence encodes CASSVQDRYTGELFF.

The chain employs TRBV6-1 and TRBJ2-5, with a tentative D call TRBD2 (6 bases). CDR1 is MNHNS and CDR2 is SASEGT in the germline V gene. The CDR3 loop spans 17 amino acids. V lost 6 bases and J 4 bases, leaving 24 bases between the germline ends. DNA of the CDR3: TGTGCCAGCAGCGTAGTTAAGATCGCCCAGGGAGGAGAGACCCAGTACTTC. Its protein is CASSVVKIAQGGETQYF.

This chain connects TRBV12-3 or TRBV12-4 to TRBJ2-5; TRBD1 matches at 7 bases. Losses at the gene ends were 6 bases for V and 3 bases for J; bases not matched to a gene: 10. The CDR3 totals 15 residues. The CDR3 loop is CASRPSSDREETQYF. The CDR3 region has the DNA TGTGCCAGCAGACCCAGTTCCGACAGGGAAGAGACCCAGTACTTC.